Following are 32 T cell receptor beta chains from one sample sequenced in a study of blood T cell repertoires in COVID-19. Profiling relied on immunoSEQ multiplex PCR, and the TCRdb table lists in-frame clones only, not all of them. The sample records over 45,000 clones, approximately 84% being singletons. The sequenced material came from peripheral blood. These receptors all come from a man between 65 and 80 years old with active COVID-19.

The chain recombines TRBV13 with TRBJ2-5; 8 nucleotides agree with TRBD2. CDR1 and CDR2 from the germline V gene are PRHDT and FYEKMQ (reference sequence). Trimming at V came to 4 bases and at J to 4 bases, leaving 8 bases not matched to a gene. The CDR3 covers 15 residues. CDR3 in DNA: TGTGCCAGCAGCTCCGGGGGGGGCAGGGTAGAGACCCAGTACTTC. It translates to CASSSGGGRVETQYF. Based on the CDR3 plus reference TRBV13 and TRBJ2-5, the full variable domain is AAGVIQSPRHLIKEKRETATLKCYPIPRHDTVYWYQQGPGQDPQFLISFYEKMQSDKGSIPDRFSAQQFSDYHSELNMSSLELGDSALYFCASSSGGGRVETQYFGPGTRLLVL.

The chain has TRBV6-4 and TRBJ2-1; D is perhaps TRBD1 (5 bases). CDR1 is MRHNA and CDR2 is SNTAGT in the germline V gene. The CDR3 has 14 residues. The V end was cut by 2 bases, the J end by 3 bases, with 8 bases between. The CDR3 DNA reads TGTGCCAGCAGTGACCAGGGTAGCTACAATGAGCAGTTCTTC. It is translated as CASSDQGSYNEQFF.

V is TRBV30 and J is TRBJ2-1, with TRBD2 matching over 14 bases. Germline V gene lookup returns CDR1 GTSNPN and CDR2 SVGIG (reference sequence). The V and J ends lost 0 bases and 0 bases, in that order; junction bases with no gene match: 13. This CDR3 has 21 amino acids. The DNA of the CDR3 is TGTGCCTGGAGTGTCTCTGTCGGGACTAGCGGGAGTCGGAGCTCCTACAATGAGCAGTTCTTC. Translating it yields CAWSVSVGTSGSRSSYNEQFF.

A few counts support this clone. CDR3 nucleotide sequence: TGTGCCAGTAGTATAGGGACAGGGGGCTCCTACGAGCAGTACTTC. This translates into CASSIGTGGSYEQYF. This sequence joins TRBV19 and TRBJ2-7, with 10 bases that match TRBD1. Germline values: CDR1 LNHDA, CDR2 SQIVND (reference sequence). CDR3 length: 15 residues. After removal of 1 base from V and 0 bases from J, the junction contained 0 bases not matched to a gene.

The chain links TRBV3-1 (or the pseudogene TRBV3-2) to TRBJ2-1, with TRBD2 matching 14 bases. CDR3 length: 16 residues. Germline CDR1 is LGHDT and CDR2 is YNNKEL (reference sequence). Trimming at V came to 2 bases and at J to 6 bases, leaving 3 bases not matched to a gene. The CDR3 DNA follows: TGTGCCAGCAGCCAAAAGACTAGCGGGAGGGCCAATGAGCAGTTCTTC. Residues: CASSQKTSGRANEQFF.

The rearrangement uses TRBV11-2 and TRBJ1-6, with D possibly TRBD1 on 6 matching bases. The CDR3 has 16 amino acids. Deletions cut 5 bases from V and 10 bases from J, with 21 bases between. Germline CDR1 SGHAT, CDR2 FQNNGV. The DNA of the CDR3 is TGTGCCAGCAGCCTTTTTCTACAGGGAATTGGGTCACCCCTCCACTTT. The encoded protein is CASSLFLQGIGSPLHF.

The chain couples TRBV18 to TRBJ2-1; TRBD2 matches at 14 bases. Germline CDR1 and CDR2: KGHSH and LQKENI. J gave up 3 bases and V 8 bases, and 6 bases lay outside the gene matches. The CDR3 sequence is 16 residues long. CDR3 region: CASMGLAGVGYNEQFF. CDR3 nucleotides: TGTGCCAGCATGGGACTAGCGGGAGTGGGCTACAATGAGCAGTTCTTC.

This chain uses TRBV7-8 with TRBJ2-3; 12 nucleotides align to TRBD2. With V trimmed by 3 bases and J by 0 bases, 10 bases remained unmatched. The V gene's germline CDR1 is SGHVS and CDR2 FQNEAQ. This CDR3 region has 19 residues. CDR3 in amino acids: CASSFRGLAGRTSTDTQYF. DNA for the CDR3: TGTGCCAGCAGCTTCCGGGGACTAGCGGGCCGGACTAGCACAGATACGCAGTATTTT.

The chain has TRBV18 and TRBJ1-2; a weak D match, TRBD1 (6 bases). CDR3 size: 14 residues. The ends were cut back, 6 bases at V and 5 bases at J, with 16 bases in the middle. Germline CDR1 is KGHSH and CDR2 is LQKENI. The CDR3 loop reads CASSPPDSLYGYTF. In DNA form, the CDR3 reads TGTGCCAGCTCCCCTCCGGACAGTCTATATGGCTACACCTTC.

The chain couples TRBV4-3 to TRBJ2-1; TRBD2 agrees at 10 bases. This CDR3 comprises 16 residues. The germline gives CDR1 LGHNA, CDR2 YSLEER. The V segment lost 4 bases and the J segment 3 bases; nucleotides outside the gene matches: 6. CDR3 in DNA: TGCGCCAGCAGCCGCCGCGGGACTAGCGACTACAATGAGCAGTTCTTC. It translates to CASSRRGTSDYNEQFF.

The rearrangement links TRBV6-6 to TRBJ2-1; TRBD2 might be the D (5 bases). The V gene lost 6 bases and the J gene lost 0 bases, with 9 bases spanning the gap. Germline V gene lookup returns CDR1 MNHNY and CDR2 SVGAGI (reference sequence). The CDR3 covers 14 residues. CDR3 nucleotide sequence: TGTGCCAGCAGCCCGGGAAGCTCCTACAATGAGCAGTTCTTC. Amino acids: CASSPGSSYNEQFF.

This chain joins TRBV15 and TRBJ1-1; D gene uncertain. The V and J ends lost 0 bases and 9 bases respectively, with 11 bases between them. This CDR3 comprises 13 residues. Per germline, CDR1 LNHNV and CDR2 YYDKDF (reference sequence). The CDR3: CATSRDGHQQAFF. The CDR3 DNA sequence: TGTGCCACCAGCAGAGATGGGCACCAACAAGCTTTCTTT.

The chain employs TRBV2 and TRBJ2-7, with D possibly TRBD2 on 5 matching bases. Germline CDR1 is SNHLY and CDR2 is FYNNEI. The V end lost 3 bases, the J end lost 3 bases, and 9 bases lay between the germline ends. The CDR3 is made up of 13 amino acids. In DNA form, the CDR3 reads TGTGCCAGCAGTGAGGCTAGCTACTACGAGCAGTACTTC. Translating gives CASSEASYYEQYF.

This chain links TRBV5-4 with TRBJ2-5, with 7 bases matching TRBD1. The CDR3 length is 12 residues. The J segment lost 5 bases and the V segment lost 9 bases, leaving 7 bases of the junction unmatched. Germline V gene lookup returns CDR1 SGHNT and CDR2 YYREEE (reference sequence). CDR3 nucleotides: TGTGCCATCCCCACCAGGGGGGAGACCCAGTACTTC. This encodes CAIPTRGETQYF.

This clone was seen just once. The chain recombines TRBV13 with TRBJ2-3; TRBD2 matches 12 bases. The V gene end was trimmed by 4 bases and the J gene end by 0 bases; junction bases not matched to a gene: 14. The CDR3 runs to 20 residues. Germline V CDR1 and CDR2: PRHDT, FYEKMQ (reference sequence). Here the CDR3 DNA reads TGTGCCAGCAGCTCCTTAATGGGACTAGCGGGTCCTACTAGCACAGATACGCAGTATTTT. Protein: CASSSLMGLAGPTSTDTQYF.

This chain's CDR3 is CSASTSGRSGEQYF. Written as DNA, the CDR3 is TGCAGTGCTAGTACTAGCGGGAGATCAGGCGAGCAGTACTTC. The rearrangement links TRBV20-1 to TRBJ2-7; TRBD2 aligns across 11 bases. The CDR3 spans 14 residues. With V trimmed by 3 bases and J by 6 bases, 7 bases remained unmatched. Germline V CDR1 and CDR2: DFQATT, SNEGSKA (reference sequence).

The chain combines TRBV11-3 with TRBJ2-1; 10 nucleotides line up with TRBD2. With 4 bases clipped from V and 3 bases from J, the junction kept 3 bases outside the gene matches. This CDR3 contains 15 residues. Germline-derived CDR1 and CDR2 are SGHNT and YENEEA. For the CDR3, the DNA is TGTGCCAGCAGCTATAGCGGGAGGATCTACAATGAGCAGTTCTTC. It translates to CASSYSGRIYNEQFF.

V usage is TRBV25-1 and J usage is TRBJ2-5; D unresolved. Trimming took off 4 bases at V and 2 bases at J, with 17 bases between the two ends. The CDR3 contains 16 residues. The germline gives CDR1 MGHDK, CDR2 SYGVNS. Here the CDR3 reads CASSVEDSFFQETQYF. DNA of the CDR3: TGTGCCAGCAGTGTCGAGGATAGCTTTTTTCAAGAGACCCAGTACTTC.

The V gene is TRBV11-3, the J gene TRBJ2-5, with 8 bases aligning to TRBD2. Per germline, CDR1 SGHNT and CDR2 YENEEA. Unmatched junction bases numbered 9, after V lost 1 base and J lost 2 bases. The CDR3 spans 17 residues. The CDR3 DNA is TGTGCCAGCAGCTTAGGAGGTTGGGCGGGAGGTCAAGAGACCCAGTACTTC. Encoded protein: CASSLGGWAGGQETQYF.

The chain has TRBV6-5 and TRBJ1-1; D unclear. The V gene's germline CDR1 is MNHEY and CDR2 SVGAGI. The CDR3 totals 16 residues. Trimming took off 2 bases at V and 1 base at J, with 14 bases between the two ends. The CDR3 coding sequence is TGTGCCAGCAGTTACGTCTTCTGGAGAGCGAACACTGAAGCTTTCTTT. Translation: CASSYVFWRANTEAFF.

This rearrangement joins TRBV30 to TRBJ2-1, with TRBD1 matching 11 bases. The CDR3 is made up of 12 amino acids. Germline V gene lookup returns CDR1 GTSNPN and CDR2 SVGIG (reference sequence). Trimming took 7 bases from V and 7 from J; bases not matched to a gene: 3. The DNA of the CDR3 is TGTGCCTACCGGGACAGGGGGAATGAGCAGTTCTTC. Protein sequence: CAYRDRGNEQFF.

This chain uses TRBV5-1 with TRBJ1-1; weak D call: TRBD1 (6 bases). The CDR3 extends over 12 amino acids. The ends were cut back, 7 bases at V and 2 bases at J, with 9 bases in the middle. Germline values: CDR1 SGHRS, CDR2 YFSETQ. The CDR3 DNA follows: TGCGCCAGCCGGGGACAAAACACTGAAGCTTTCTTT. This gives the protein CASRGQNTEAFF.

CDR3 sequence reads: CATSDSGFSSGGWNEETQYF. As DNA, the CDR3 is TGTGCCACCAGTGATTCGGGATTCTCCTCGGGAGGGTGGAACGAAGAGACCCAGTACTTC. The V call is TRBV24-1, the J call TRBJ2-5; 8 bases fit TRBD2. CDR1 KGHDR and CDR2 SFDVKD come from the germline V gene. The V segment lost 2 bases and the J segment 3 bases; nucleotides outside the gene matches: 19. This CDR3 region has 20 residues.

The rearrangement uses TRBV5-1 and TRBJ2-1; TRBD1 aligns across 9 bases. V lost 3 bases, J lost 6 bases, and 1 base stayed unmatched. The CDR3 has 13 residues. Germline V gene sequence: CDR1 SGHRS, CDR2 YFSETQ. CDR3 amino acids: CASSSGQGNEQFF. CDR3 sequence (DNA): TGCGCCAGCAGCTCGGGACAGGGCAATGAGCAGTTCTTC.

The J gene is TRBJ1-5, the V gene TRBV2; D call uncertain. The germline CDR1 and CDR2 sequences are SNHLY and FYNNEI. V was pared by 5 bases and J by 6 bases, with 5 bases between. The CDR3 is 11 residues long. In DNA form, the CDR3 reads TGTGCCAGCAGTCTAGGTCAGCCCCAGCATTTT. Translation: CASSLGQPQHF.

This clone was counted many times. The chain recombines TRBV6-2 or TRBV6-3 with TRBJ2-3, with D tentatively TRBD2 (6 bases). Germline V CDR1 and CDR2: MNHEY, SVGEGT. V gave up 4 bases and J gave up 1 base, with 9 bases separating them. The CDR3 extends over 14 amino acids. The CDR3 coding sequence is TGTGCCAGCAGTTCTAGCGAGGGCACAGATACGCAGTATTTT. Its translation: CASSSSEGTDTQYF.

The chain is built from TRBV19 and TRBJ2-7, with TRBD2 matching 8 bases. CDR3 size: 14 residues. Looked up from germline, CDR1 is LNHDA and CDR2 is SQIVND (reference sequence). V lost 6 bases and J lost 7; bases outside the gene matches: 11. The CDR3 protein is CASSNGGGTWEQYF. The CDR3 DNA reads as TGTGCCAGTAGCAACGGGGGGGGAACGTGGGAGCAGTACTTC.

The CDR3 loop reads CASSVGTAGAETQYF. CDR3 DNA: TGTGCCAGCAGCGTAGGGACAGCGGGGGCAGAGACCCAGTACTTC. V and J are TRBV9 and TRBJ2-5; 8 bases fit TRBD2. Germline-derived CDR1 and CDR2 are SGDLS and YYNGEE. CDR3 size: 15 residues. J gave up 4 bases and V 0 bases, and 5 bases lay outside the gene matches.

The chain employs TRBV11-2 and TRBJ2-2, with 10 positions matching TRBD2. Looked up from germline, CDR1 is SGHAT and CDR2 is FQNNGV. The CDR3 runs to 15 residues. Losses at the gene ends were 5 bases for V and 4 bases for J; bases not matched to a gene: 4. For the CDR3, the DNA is TGTGCCAGCAGCAAGGGACTAGCGAGCACCGGGGAGCTGTTTTTT. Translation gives CASSKGLASTGELFF.

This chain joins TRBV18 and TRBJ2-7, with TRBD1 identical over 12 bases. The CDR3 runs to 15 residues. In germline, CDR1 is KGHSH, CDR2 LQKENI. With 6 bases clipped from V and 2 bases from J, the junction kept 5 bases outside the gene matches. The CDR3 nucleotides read TGTGCCAGCTCGCCCGGGACAGGGGGCCCCTACGAGCAGTACTTC. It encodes CASSPGTGGPYEQYF. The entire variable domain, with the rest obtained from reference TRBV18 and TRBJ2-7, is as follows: NAGVMQNPRHLVRRRGQEARLRCSPMKGHSHVYWYRQLPEEGLKFMVYLQKENIIDESGMPKERFSAEFPKEGPSILRIQQVVRGDSAAYFCASSPGTGGPYEQYFGPGTRLTVT.

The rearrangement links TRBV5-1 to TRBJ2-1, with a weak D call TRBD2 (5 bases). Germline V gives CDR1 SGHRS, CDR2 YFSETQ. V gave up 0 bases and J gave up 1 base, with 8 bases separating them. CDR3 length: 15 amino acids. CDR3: CASSLGWESYNEQFF. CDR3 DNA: TGCGCCAGCAGCTTGGGGTGGGAGTCCTACAATGAGCAGTTCTTC.

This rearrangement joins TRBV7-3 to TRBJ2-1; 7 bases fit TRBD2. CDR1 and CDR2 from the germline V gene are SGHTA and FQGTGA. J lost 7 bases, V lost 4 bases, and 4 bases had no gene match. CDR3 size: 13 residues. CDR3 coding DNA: TGTGCCAGCAGCTCGGGCGGGGGAAATGAGCAGTTCTTC. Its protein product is CASSSGGGNEQFF.